The 3 T cell receptor beta chains below all came from one sample that was sequenced in a study of early T cells in non-severe SARS-CoV-2 infection (dated by TCRdb to about 2021). Library prep was done by 5' RACE. The sequencing machine was a NextSeq 500. TCRdb reprocessed the public reads (quality trimming at Q25 with fastp, clone calling with MiXCR) and kept in-frame beta chains. Entries that share a CDR3 protein sequence are merged under the most common genes and DNA. This sample has 85,000 to 90,000 distinct CDR3 sequences in its table, and 12% to 15% of those were observed once. The ten largest clones add up to 5% to 7% of the sample. Material for sequencing was whole blood. The receptors were gathered from an adult who was a healthcare worker with PCR-confirmed SARS-CoV-2 infection or an uninfected control (not recorded which).

At least ten counts were recorded for this clonotype. The J gene is TRBJ1-2, the V gene TRBV2; D may be TRBD1 (5 bases). The CDR3 covers 14 residues. The V gene's germline CDR1 is SNHLY and CDR2 FYNNEI. V lost 7 bases to trimming and J lost 4 bases, with 16 bases between them. CDR3 amino acids: CASIPEGAFYGYTF. The CDR3 nucleotides are TGTGCCAGCATCCCGGAAGGGGCCTTCTATGGCTACACCTTC.

This rearrangement joins TRBV30 to TRBJ1-1; 7 positions match TRBD1. The CDR3 contains 16 residues. V was clipped by 2 bases and J by 0 bases; unmatched bases: 9. CDR1 GTSNPN and CDR2 SVGIG come from the germline V gene (reference sequence). CDR3 loop: CAWSLPRQGMNTEAFF. The CDR3 nucleotides are TGTGCCTGGAGTCTTCCTCGACAGGGCATGAACACTGAAGCTTTCTTT. The full variable domain, with the rest looked up from reference TRBV30 and TRBJ1-1, is SQTIHQWPATLVQPVGSPLSLECTVEGTSNPNLYWYRQAAGRGLQLLFYSVGIGQISSEVPQNLSASRPQDRQFILSSKKLLLSDSGFYLCAWSLPRQGMNTEAFFGQGTRLTVV.

This clonotype was detected ten times or more. The chain couples TRBV10-3 to TRBJ1-2; 7 bases map to TRBD1. CDR3 size: 12 residues. Germline CDR1 and CDR2: ENHRY and SYGVKD. With 5 bases clipped from V and 10 bases from J, the junction kept 7 bases outside the gene matches. The CDR3, as DNA: TGTGCCATCAGTACCGGGACAGTCGACTACACCTTC. Its translation: CAISTGTVDYTF.